These 8 T cell receptor beta chains share one sample of origin, sequenced in a study of blood T cell repertoires in COVID-19. Here immunoSEQ multiplex PCR was the method, and the copy in TCRdb shows in-frame clones only, minus some. The sample shows 450,000 to 500,000 clones, approximately 90% of them seen only once. What was sequenced was PBMCs or T cells enriched from blood (not recorded which). These receptors were taken from a woman aged 55-70 years who had recovered from COVID-19.

This chain connects TRBV5-1 to TRBJ1-1; no firm D call. The CDR3 is 14 residues long. Trimming stripped 0 bases from V and 1 base from J, with 7 bases between. CDR1 SGHRS and CDR2 YFSETQ come from the germline V gene. CDR3 nucleotide sequence: TGCGCCAGCAGCTTGGGAGGCAAGAACACTGAAGCTTTCTTT. Amino acids: CASSLGGKNTEAFF.

This rearrangement joins TRBV2 to TRBJ2-3, with 9 bases fitting TRBD2. The germline V gene has CDR1 SNHLY and CDR2 FYNNEI. The CDR3 loop spans 16 amino acids. The J segment lost 6 bases and the V segment lost 6 bases, leaving 13 bases of the junction unmatched. CDR3 in DNA: TGTGCCAGCAGCCCCGGTTTAGTAGCGGGGGTTGATACGCAGTATTTT. Its protein is CASSPGLVAGVDTQYF.

The V gene is TRBV7-2, the J gene TRBJ1-2; 8 bases fit TRBD1. V was clipped by 5 bases and J by 4 bases; unmatched bases: 9. The CDR3 spans 15 residues. Looked up from germline, CDR1 is SGHTA and CDR2 is FQGNSA. The CDR3 sequence is CASSIPDRARYGYTF. DNA for the CDR3: TGTGCCAGCAGCATTCCGGACAGGGCACGCTATGGCTACACCTTC.

The chain recombines TRBV11-2 with TRBJ2-2, with a weak D call TRBD2 (5 bases). CDR3 length equals 15 residues. V was clipped by 4 bases and J by 0 bases, with 9 bases between them. Germline CDR1 SGHAT, CDR2 FQNNGV. In DNA, the CDR3 is TGTGCCAGCAGCTACCGACTATCGAACACCGGGGAGCTGTTTTTT. Translated: CASSYRLSNTGELFF.

J is TRBJ1-6 and V is TRBV5-1; TRBD1 aligns across 8 bases. Germline CDR1 is SGHRS and CDR2 is YFSETQ. With 3 bases clipped from V and 11 bases from J, the junction kept 10 bases outside the gene matches. The CDR3 spans 15 residues. DNA for the CDR3: TGCGCCAGCAGCTATAACCGGGACAGGCAGACACCCCTCCACTTT. Its translation: CASSYNRDRQTPLHF.

This clone was seen a single time. The J gene is TRBJ2-7, the V gene TRBV18, with 9 bases fitting TRBD1. V lost 2 bases and J lost 0; bases outside the gene matches: 5. The germline gives CDR1 KGHSH, CDR2 LQKENI. The CDR3 loop spans 16 amino acids. The CDR3 loop reads CASSPLTGQGSYEQYF. Here the CDR3 DNA reads TGTGCCAGCTCACCATTGACGGGACAGGGCTCCTACGAGCAGTACTTC.

Points on this clone: Other DNA sequences in the sample encode the same CDR3. The chain has TRBV5-1 and TRBJ1-5; D is perhaps TRBD1 (6 bases). CDR3 size: 15 residues. Trimming removed 0 bases from V and 4 bases from J, with 11 bases in between. Germline CDR1 is SGHRS and CDR2 is YFSETQ. The chain's CDR3 is CASSLAGERNQPQHF. CDR3 bases: TGCGCCAGCAGCTTGGCAGGGGAGAGGAATCAGCCCCAGCATTTT.

This clone was detected only once. The J gene is TRBJ2-7, the V gene TRBV5-6, with 7 bases aligning to TRBD1. CDR1 and CDR2 (germline): SGHDT, YYEEEE. The CDR3 loop spans 14 amino acids. The ends lost 4 bases at V and 3 bases at J; junction bases unmatched: 7. CDR3 nucleotide sequence: TGTGCCAGCAGCGAGGGGGACAGCTACTACGAGCAGTACGTC. It codes for CASSEGDSYYEQYV.